This T cell receptor beta chain was captured by sequencing in a study of tumor-infiltrating lymphocytes in localized non-small cell lung cancer. At the level of the study: Some samples were collected after neoadjuvant chemotherapy; smokers, never-smokers and several histologies were included. Resected tumor was paired with non-adjacent uninvolved lung from the same patient. Study-level results: Different pieces of the same tissue were used for each assay.

CDR3 length equals 16 residues. Deletions cut 0 bases from V and 2 bases from J, with 14 bases between. Germline CDR1 is LNHNV and CDR2 is YYDKDF (reference sequence). TCRdb keeps only in-frame clones here, not all; method: immunoSEQ multiplex PCR. The profile shows about 6,600 clones, about 74% of them singletons. This clone occurred a few times. Its antigen is not identified. This chain joins TRBV15 and TRBJ2-7, with a tentative D call TRBD2 (6 bases). Sequencing input: lung tumor tissue. The source of this sequence is a human donor with non-small cell lung cancer. CDR3 sequence: CATSRDLPGLAYEQYF. In nucleotides, the CDR3 is TGTGCCACCAGCAGAGATCTTCCGGGACTGGCCTACGAGCAGTACTTC.